These 3 T cell receptor beta chains share one sample of origin, sequenced in a study of CD8 T cells in Susac syndrome (dated by TCRdb to 2018 to 2020). The library came from the immunoSEQ multiplex PCR assay. RNA was extracted using the RNeasy kit, and roughly 0.5 to 1 microgram was reverse transcribed with random hexamers. The public reads were reanalyzed by TCRdb: fastp trimming at Q25, MiXCR alignment, in-frame beta chains only. Every entry covers one CDR3 protein and lists the most common genes and DNA from its rows. The sample table records around 200,000 distinct CDR3 sequences; around 90% of these occur just once. The top ten clonotypes cover approximately 0.13% of the sample. Sequencing was done on a sample of CD8+ T cells from PBMCs. These receptors were obtained from a human donor with multiple sclerosis.

The rearrangement joins TRBV7-9 to TRBJ1-5; 9 bases agree with TRBD1. The ends lost 5 bases at V and 7 bases at J; junction bases unmatched: 6. This CDR3 has 14 residues. Germline V gene sequence: CDR1 SEHNR, CDR2 FQNEAQ (reference sequence). The CDR3 DNA reads TGTGCCAGCAGCGCGGACAGGGGTCCACAGCCCCAGCATTTT. Translated, it gives CASSADRGPQPQHF.

V usage is TRBV3-1 and J usage is TRBJ2-5; 11 bases fit TRBD2. Per germline, CDR1 LGHDT and CDR2 YNNKEL (reference sequence). The CDR3 is 16 residues long. Trimming cost V 4 bases and J 2 bases; bases outside gene matches: 6. The CDR3 here is CASSPGTSGLQETQYF. The CDR3 nucleotides are TGTGCCAGCAGCCCCGGGACTAGCGGACTTCAAGAGACCCAGTACTTC.

The chain has TRBV19 and TRBJ2-1; perhaps D is TRBD1 or TRBD2 (5 bases each). Germline V gives CDR1 LNHDA, CDR2 SQIVND (reference sequence). Trimming shortened V by 5 bases and J by 5 bases, and 13 bases separated the two germline ends. The CDR3 is made up of 14 amino acids. The CDR3 DNA sequence: TGTGCCAGTAGTCGAGGGGCAGCAAACAATGAGCAGTTCTTC. This sequence encodes CASSRGAANNEQFF.